This T cell receptor (beta chain) was identified in a study of blood T cell repertoires in COVID-19. Study-level information: The United States, Italy and Spain were the sources of the acute and convalescent COVID-19 samples. PBMCs, B-cell-depleted T cells, or T cells were the source of the cDNA or gDNA that made up the material.

The CDR3 consists of 17 residues. J was trimmed by 3 bases and V by 0 bases; bases with no gene match: 10. Germline V gene sequence: CDR1 SGHRS, CDR2 YFSETQ. Original processing notes: Estimates of nucleated cell counts were drawn from the amplification of reference gene primers. TCRdb's table, derived via immunoSEQ multiplex PCR, lists solely in-frame clones and lacks some. That table gives V, J and clone size, and the DNA gave D and trimming. The repertoire holds around 130,000 clones, more than 70% seen once, with more than 3.5% in the top ten. This clone was observed a single time. Source material: peripheral blood. This TCR was recovered from a woman between 55 and 75 years old with acute or convalescent COVID-19. V and J are TRBV5-1 and TRBJ1-2; 8 bases are shared with TRBD1. In DNA, the CDR3 is TGCGCCAGCAGCTTGGCCTCCGGACAGGGAAGCGACTATGGCTACACCTTC. Its translation: CASSLASGQGSDYGYTF.